Below are 15 T cell receptor beta chains sequenced from a single sample in a study of cytomegalovirus exposure and HLA in healthy donors. Primers for the PCR totalled 60 Vbeta and 13 Jbeta. Repertoires were generated with immunoSEQ multiplex PCR, while TCRdb's copy carries only in-frame clones and drops some. The sample consists of approximately 220,000 clones, about 80% of them appearing once. Material for sequencing was PBMCs. Receptors originate from a man aged 40-55 years in good health and CMV-seronegative.

The genes are TRBV5-8 and TRBJ2-2; TRBD2 aligns across 12 bases. Trimming cost V 4 bases and J 7 bases; bases outside gene matches: 8. CDR3 size: 16 residues. Germline V CDR1 and CDR2: SGHTS, YDEGEE. The CDR3 protein is CASSPLAGGPNGELFF. CDR3 nucleotide sequence: TGTGCCAGCAGCCCCCTAGCGGGGGGGCCGAACGGGGAGCTGTTTTTT.

This sequence joins TRBV5-1 and TRBJ2-7; 8 bases match TRBD2. CDR3 size: 17 residues. Germline-derived CDR1 and CDR2 are SGHRS and YFSETQ. The junction had 16 bases not matched to a gene; V was cut back by 4 bases and J by 4 bases. The CDR3 here is CASSPGAPTSGLYEQYF. The CDR3 DNA reads TGCGCCAGCAGCCCTGGGGCTCCTACTAGCGGACTATACGAGCAGTACTTC.

This sequence joins TRBV7-6 and TRBJ2-2; 7 bases agree with TRBD2. The CDR3 covers 16 residues. Per the germline V gene, CDR1 is SGHVS and CDR2 is FNYEAQ. J lost 1 base, V lost 5 bases, and 7 bases had no gene match. CDR3 residues: CASSPQAGMNTGELFF. The CDR3 coding sequence is TGTGCCAGCAGCCCCCAAGCGGGAATGAACACCGGGGAGCTGTTTTTT. The full variable domain, with the rest looked up from reference TRBV7-6 and TRBJ2-2, is GAGVSQSPRYKVTKRGQDVALRCDPISGHVSLYWYRQALGQGPEFLTYFNYEAQQDKSGLPNDRFSAERPEGSISTLTIQRTEQRDSAMYRCASSPQAGMNTGELFFGEGSRLTVL.

Comment on this clone: Compared with germline, one end of the junction differs, possibly owing to a read error. CDR3 nucleotides: TGTGCCAGCAGCCAAGATGGACAGTACGGCTACACCTTC. It is translated as CASSQDGQYGYTF. The chain has TRBV4-1 and TRBJ1-2; tentatively, D is TRBD1 (6 bases). Germline CDR1 MGHRA, CDR2 YSYEKL. The CDR3 contains 13 residues.

The V call is TRBV28, the J call TRBJ1-1; 12 bases match TRBD1. Germline loops: CDR1 MDHEN, CDR2 SYDVKM. Trimming cost V 5 bases and J 10 bases; bases outside gene matches: 5. The CDR3 spans 13 residues. CDR3 nucleotides: TGTGCCAGCAGTGGGGACAGGGGGCGGGGAGCTTTCTTT. It yields the protein CASSGDRGRGAFF.

This chain connects TRBV27 to TRBJ2-7; 11 bases line up with TRBD1. The CDR3 is made up of 14 amino acids. Per germline, CDR1 MNHEY and CDR2 SMNVEV (reference sequence). The junction had 4 bases not matched to a gene; V was cut back by 2 bases and J by 7 bases. The CDR3 loop is CASSLRTGGEEQYF. The CDR3 bases are TGTGCCAGCAGTTTACGGACAGGGGGCGAAGAGCAGTACTTC.

J is TRBJ2-7 and V is TRBV7-9, with TRBD2 matching over 7 bases. The J segment lost 0 bases and the V segment lost 5 bases, leaving 1 base of the junction unmatched. This CDR3 region has 13 residues. Germline CDR1 is SEHNR and CDR2 is FQNEAQ (reference sequence). The CDR3, as DNA: TGTGCCAGCAGCCGCGGGAGCTCCTACGAGCAGTACTTC. Translated: CASSRGSSYEQYF. Drawing the rest from reference TRBV7-9 and TRBJ2-7, the complete variable domain is DTGVSQNPRHKITKRGQNVTFRCDPISEHNRLYWYRQTLGQGPEFLTYFQNEAQLEKSRLLSDRFSAERPKGSFSTLEIQRTEQGDSAMYLCASSRGSSYEQYFGPGTRLTVT.

The chain couples TRBV11-2 to TRBJ2-1; D not certain. Germline CDR1 is SGHAT and CDR2 is FQNNGV. This CDR3 has 11 residues. Between the trimmed V and J ends, which lost 4 bases and 5 bases, there was a span of 3 bases. This chain's CDR3 is CASSSNNEQFF. CDR3 in DNA: TGTGCCAGCAGCTCTAACAATGAGCAGTTCTTC.

The chain couples TRBV29-1 to TRBJ1-2, with D unclear. V gave up 7 bases and J gave up 9 bases, with 15 bases separating them. The germline gives CDR1 SQVTM, CDR2 ANQGSEA. This CDR3 has 11 residues. CDR3 sequence: CSASTVPRYTF. The CDR3 bases are TGCAGCGCCAGTACCGTCCCTCGCTACACCTTC.

V usage is TRBV4-1 and J usage is TRBJ2-2, with no clear D. The germline V and J ends were trimmed by 2 bases and 2 bases, with 6 bases remaining between them. Per the germline V gene, CDR1 is MGHRA and CDR2 is YSYEKL. The CDR3 consists of 14 residues. CDR3 amino acids: CASSQSLNTGELFF. The CDR3 bases are TGCGCCAGCAGCCAAAGCCTTAACACCGGGGAGCTGTTTTTT.

This chain connects TRBV7-9 to TRBJ2-6; TRBD1 matches 11 bases. After removal of 7 bases from V and 2 bases from J, the junction contained 7 bases not matched to a gene. Per the germline V gene, CDR1 is SEHNR and CDR2 is FQNEAQ (reference sequence). The CDR3 has 17 amino acids. CDR3 in DNA: TGTGCCAGCACAAGGTTGGGACAGGGGGCTGGGGCCAACGTCCTGACTTTC. The encoded protein is CASTRLGQGAGANVLTF.

This chain joins TRBV27 and TRBJ2-6; TRBD1 aligns across 10 bases. The CDR3 runs to 18 residues. Germline V gene lookup returns CDR1 MNHEY and CDR2 SMNVEV (reference sequence). With 5 bases clipped from V and 1 base from J, the junction kept 8 bases outside the gene matches. CDR3 in amino acids: CASSPRQGANSGANVLTF. The CDR3, as DNA: TGTGCCAGCAGTCCTCGACAGGGGGCGAATTCTGGGGCCAACGTCCTGACTTTC. Supplemented by reference TRBV27 and TRBJ2-6, the full variable domain reads EAQVTQNPRYLITVTGKKLTVTCSQNMNHEYMSWYRQDPGLGLRQIYYSMNVEVTDKGDVPEGYKVSRKEKRNFPLILESPSPNQTSLYFCASSPRQGANSGANVLTFGAGSRLTVL.

The rearrangement links TRBV7-3 to TRBJ1-5, with 7 bases aligning to TRBD1. The CDR3 is made up of 16 amino acids. Unmatched junction bases numbered 11, after V lost 5 bases and J lost 4 bases. Germline V gene lookup returns CDR1 SGHTA and CDR2 FQGTGA. The CDR3 loop reads CASSPHRGRGNQPQHF. CDR3 sequence (DNA): TGTGCCAGCAGCCCACACAGGGGAAGGGGAAATCAGCCCCAGCATTTT.

This clone has more than one count but fewer than ten. The rearrangement uses TRBV5-3 and TRBJ1-5; 9 bases align to TRBD1. TRBV5-3 is an open reading frame, and its role is uncertain. The CDR3 has 14 amino acids. V shed 4 bases and J 6 bases; nucleotides not matched to a gene: 5. The CDR3 spells CARSETGGCQPQHF. CDR3 nucleotides: TGTGCCAGAAGCGAAACAGGGGGCTGTCAGCCCCAGCATTTT.

The V call is TRBV2, the J call TRBJ2-5, with TRBD2 identical over 10 bases. Matching the DNA end better, TRBJ2-7 makes the J call doubtful. This CDR3 is 15 amino acids long. Germline V lookup: CDR1 SNHLY, CDR2 FYNNEI. The CDR3 loop reads CASGGGAGGPLEQYF. The CDR3 DNA is TGTGCCAGCGGGGGGGGAGCGGGGGGGCCGCTCGAGCAGTACTTC.